Listed below are T cell receptor beta chains from one sample, sequenced in a study of cytomegalovirus exposure and HLA in healthy donors. The table came from immunoSEQ multiplex PCR; TCRdb's copy has only in-frame clones and leaves some out. The data contain about 130,000 clones, roughly 80% of them singletons. The sequencing sample was made of PBMCs. Source of these receptors: a man in his late teens or twenties in good health and CMV-seropositive. Both conserved end residues are trimmed from each CDR3.

j_call	cdr3_length	v_call	cdr3_aa
TRBJ2-7	10	TRBV13	ASSLLRGEQY
TRBJ1-1	11	TRBV10-3	AISDRVNTEAF
TRBJ2-7	13	TRBV6-5	ASSSPRAGVAEQY
TRBJ1-5	13	TRBV7-2	ASSLDHRGNQPQH
TRBJ1-2	11	TRBV7-2	ASSPRTGLGYT
TRBJ1-1	11	TRBV6-5	ASARTLRTEAF
TRBJ1-3	14	TRBV29-1	SVEYKGPEGGNTIY
TRBJ1-1	15	TRBV12-2	ASRLIKQEWWNTEAF
TRBJ2-1	13	TRBV5-1	ASDGGDTPKGEQF
TRBJ2-3	14	TRBV29-1	SVVGPQGPSTGTQY
TRBJ2-5	12	TRBV6-1	ASSLRGVEETQY
TRBJ2-3	13	TRBV30	AWTQRGRGADTQY
TRBJ2-5	11	TRBV6-1	ASTYRPIETQY
TRBJ1-2	12	TRBV27	ASSGRLGSYGYT
TRBJ2-1	13	TRBV7-8	ASRPRGQGANEQF
TRBJ1-6	12	TRBV5-1	ASRGTPGDSPLH
TRBJ1-4	9	TRBV29-1	SGQIEEKLF
TRBJ2-1	16	TRBV15	ATSRDLFRTRDYNEQF
TRBJ2-7	13	TRBV11-2	ASSQYPTANYEQY
.	13	TRBV5-1	ASTNARDIGGEQY
TRBJ2-1	12	TRBV10-1	ASSGGGSYNEQF
TRBJ2-7	9	TRBV6-5	ASNYPYEQY
TRBJ1-2	14	TRBV11-2	ASSSLGQRQDYGYT
.	12	TRBV5-1	ASSFSGSSYEQY
TRBJ1-2	14	TRBV2	ASSDAGTGGSYGYT
TRBJ1-1	14	TRBV10-1	ASSESGRGKDTEAF
TRBJ2-2	13	TRBV19	ASTPPGGIGGELF
TRBJ1-2	13	TRBV5-3	ARSVGDRRYYGYT
TRBJ1-2	13	TRBV7-2	ASSSRTGGDYGYT
TRBJ1-6	13	TRBV18	ASSSLNRGDSPLH
TRBJ1-6	14	TRBV7-9	ASSLVALTGDSPLH
TRBJ1-4	12	TRBV11-2	ASSFSLVAEKLF
TRBJ2-1	15	TRBV19	ASSEDVAGGPGNEQF
TRBJ2-3	12	TRBV15	ATSRDFEADTQY
TRBJ1-2	14	TRBV6-6	ASSYDGGRINYGYT
TRBJ1-6	11	TRBV18	ASSPESNSPLH
TRBJ1-1	10	TRBV6-1	ASSEVRGIGF
TRBJ1-2	14	TRBV5-1	ASSLVGTGVDYGYT